A single sample gave rise to the 27 T cell receptor beta chains below, sequenced in a study of cytomegalovirus exposure and HLA in healthy donors. PCR amplification relied on 60 Vbeta primers (plus 13 Jbeta primers). Method: immunoSEQ multiplex PCR; TCRdb's copy keeps in-frame clones and lacks some. The repertoire holds some 100,000 clones, with about 80% as singletons. The sample taken for sequencing was PBMCs. These receptors originate from a male donor in good health and CMV-seropositive.

The count of this clone is one. One end of the junction does not line up with germline, which may come from a read error. The genes are TRBV4-1 and TRBJ2-7; perhaps TRBD2 as D (5 bases). Germline CDR1 is MGHRA and CDR2 is YSYEKL. This CDR3 spans 14 amino acids. The CDR3 DNA is TGCGCCAGCAGTCAAGACCCGGGGTTCTACGAGCAGTACTTC. Protein product: CASSQDPGFYEQYF.

The V and J genes are TRBV5-4 and TRBJ1-2, with D possibly TRBD1 on 6 matching bases. This CDR3 is built from 14 residues. Trimming took 0 bases from V and 4 from J, leaving 10 bases between them. The germline gives CDR1 SGHNT, CDR2 YYREEE (reference sequence). The CDR3, as DNA: TGTGCCAGCAGCTTGGACAGGGCGGGCTATGGCTACACCTTC. This sequence encodes CASSLDRAGYGYTF.

CDR3 sequence: CASQGTVTGELFF. DNA of the CDR3: TGCGCCAGCCAGGGAACAGTCACCGGGGAGCTGTTTTTT. The chain couples TRBV5-1 to TRBJ2-2, with a weak D call TRBD1 (5 bases). The germline V gene encodes CDR1 SGHRS and CDR2 YFSETQ. With 7 bases removed from V and 4 bases from J, the gap between germline ends came to 11 bases. The CDR3 length is 13 residues.

This clone was detected only once. The rearrangement joins TRBV2 to TRBJ1-1; 10 nucleotides align to TRBD1. The CDR3 is 15 residues long. J gave up 0 bases and V 6 bases, and 4 bases lay outside the gene matches. Germline V gene sequence: CDR1 SNHLY, CDR2 FYNNEI. In nucleotides, the CDR3 is TGTGCCAGCAGGGGGACAGGGGCTATGAACACTGAAGCTTTCTTT. It is translated as CASRGTGAMNTEAFF.

This chain joins TRBV11-2 and TRBJ2-5; 9 bases line up with TRBD2. The CDR3 length is 17 residues. Germline CDR1 SGHAT, CDR2 FQNNGV. Losses at the gene ends were 4 bases for V and 7 bases for J; bases not matched to a gene: 16. The CDR3, as DNA: TGTGCCAGCAGCTCCCGAGCGGGGGGACCGCAGGAGGGGACCCAGTACTTC. Translating it yields CASSSRAGGPQEGTQYF.

This clone came up a few times. The rearrangement joins TRBV18 to TRBJ2-7; 8 bases are a match to TRBD1. Looked up from germline, CDR1 is KGHSH and CDR2 is LQKENI. Losses at the gene ends were 3 bases for V and 4 bases for J; bases not matched to a gene: 8. The CDR3 is 15 amino acids. This chain's CDR3 is CASSPSRTGWYEQYF. DNA for the CDR3: TGTGCCAGCTCACCCTCGAGGACAGGGTGGTACGAGCAGTACTTC.

The rearrangement uses TRBV2 and TRBJ1-5, with 8 positions matching TRBD1. V shed 6 bases, J shed 3 bases, and the junction held 7 bases outside the gene matches. The CDR3 contains 15 residues. Germline V gene lookup returns CDR1 SNHLY and CDR2 FYNNEI. In nucleotides, the CDR3 is TGTGCCAGCAGCAGACAGGGGAATCCCAATCAGCCCCAGCATTTT. Translation: CASSRQGNPNQPQHF. The variable domain in full, completed from reference TRBV2 and TRBJ1-5, reads EPEVTQTPSHQVTQMGQEVILRCVPISNHLYFYWYRQILGQKVEFLVSFYNNEISEKSEIFDDQFSVERPDGSNFTLKIRSTKLEDSAMYFCASSRQGNPNQPQHFGDGTRLSIL.

This chain links TRBV10-2 with TRBJ1-5; 8 nucleotides align to TRBD1. The trim removed 3 bases at V and 6 bases at J, leaving 4 bases unmatched. This CDR3 has 14 amino acids. Germline V gene lookup returns CDR1 WSHSY and CDR2 SAAADI. As DNA, the CDR3 is TGCGCCAGCAGTGATGGACAGGGAGGTCAGCCCCAGCATTTT. Protein sequence: CASSDGQGGQPQHF.

This clone was counted a few times. The chain has TRBV6-6 and TRBJ1-5; D is undetermined. Germline assignment: CDR1 MNHNY and CDR2 SVGAGI (reference sequence). CDR3 length equals 14 residues. V lost 3 bases, J lost 7 bases, and 13 bases lay in between. CDR3 amino acids: CASSYAGSVQPQHF. The DNA for the CDR3 is TGTGCCAGCAGTTATGCAGGCTCTGTCCAGCCCCAGCATTTT.

A single count supports this clone. The chain is built from TRBV5-1 and TRBJ1-2, with D perhaps matching TRBD1 (5 bases). Germline V gene lookup returns CDR1 SGHRS and CDR2 YFSETQ. The V gene lost 4 bases and the J gene lost 2 bases, with 27 bases spanning the gap. This CDR3 region has 19 residues. CDR3 sequence reads: CASSAPLQGGRAGNYGYTF. CDR3 coding DNA: TGCGCCAGCAGCGCGCCACTTCAGGGAGGTCGGGCGGGGAACTATGGCTACACCTTC.

The chain joins TRBV7-2 to TRBJ1-2; D is ambiguous. V lost 1 base, J lost 2 bases, and 8 bases lay in between. The CDR3 is 14 amino acids. Germline loops: CDR1 SGHTA, CDR2 FQGNSA. The CDR3 loop is CASSLDAGNYGYTF. CDR3 sequence (DNA): TGTGCCAGCAGCTTAGATGCGGGGAACTATGGCTACACCTTC.

The chain joins TRBV5-1 to TRBJ2-7; TRBD1 aligns across 9 bases. Germline CDR1 and CDR2: SGHRS and YFSETQ. There are 15 residues in the CDR3. V lost 3 bases to trimming and J lost 2 bases; unmatched junction nucleotides: 6. CDR3 coding DNA: TGCGCCAGCAGCTCGACCGGGACAGGGCCCTACGAGCAGTACTTC. It yields the protein CASSSTGTGPYEQYF.

This clone has more than one count but fewer than ten. The chain carries TRBV6-6 and TRBJ2-2; no clear D. Trimming shortened V by 5 bases and J by 0 bases, and 10 bases separated the two germline ends. The CDR3 has 15 residues. Looked up from germline, CDR1 is MNHNY and CDR2 is SVGAGI (reference sequence). CDR3 bases: TGTGCCAGCAGTGCAGGCTACGCGAACACCGGGGAGCTGTTTTTT. This encodes CASSAGYANTGELFF.

The rearrangement links TRBV10-1 to TRBJ2-2; TRBD1 might be the D (5 bases). The CDR3 has 13 residues. The germline V gene has CDR1 WNHNN and CDR2 SYGVQD (reference sequence). V was pared by 5 bases and J by 3 bases, with 7 bases between. The CDR3 region is CASSRQYTGELFF. CDR3 nucleotides: TGCGCCAGCAGTAGACAGTACACCGGGGAGCTGTTTTTT.

The chain employs TRBV11-2 and TRBJ1-2, with 10 bases fitting TRBD1. The CDR3 has 14 amino acids. Trimming removed 5 bases from V and 2 bases from J; junction bases left unmatched: 2. The V gene's germline CDR1 is SGHAT and CDR2 FQNNGV. The CDR3 is CASSRTGGNYGYTF. DNA for the CDR3: TGTGCCAGCAGCCGGACAGGGGGGAACTATGGCTACACCTTC.

The V gene is TRBV30, the J gene TRBJ1-1, with 9 bases identical to TRBD1. CDR3 length equals 14 residues. Germline CDR1 GTSNPN, CDR2 SVGIG (reference sequence). V shed 3 bases and J 0 bases; nucleotides not matched to a gene: 2. This CDR3 reads CAWRRQGVNTEAFF. The CDR3, as DNA: TGTGCCTGGAGGAGACAGGGGGTGAACACTGAAGCTTTCTTT.

This chain links TRBV29-1 with TRBJ2-7; no definite D call. CDR3 length: 14 amino acids. V lost 0 bases and J 5 bases, leaving 14 bases between the germline ends. Germline-derived CDR1 and CDR2 are SQVTM and ANQGSEA. The chain's CDR3 is CSVEDRVGRNEQYF. The CDR3 nucleotides are TGCAGCGTTGAAGATCGGGTAGGTCGCAACGAGCAGTACTTC.

The J gene is TRBJ1-1, the V gene TRBV11-3; D is unresolved. Germline V gene lookup returns CDR1 SGHNT and CDR2 YENEEA. V was shortened by 5 bases and J by 6 bases, with 19 bases between the two germline ends. The CDR3 length is 15 residues. The CDR3 DNA reads as TGTGCCAGCAGCCCTCCAGACTTCCCCGGCGCTGAAGCTTTCTTT. This sequence encodes CASSPPDFPGAEAFF.

The chain recombines TRBV19 with TRBJ1-5; D is perhaps TRBD1 (5 bases). Germline V CDR1 and CDR2: LNHDA, SQIVND (reference sequence). The CDR3 covers 16 residues. Trimming shortened V by 0 bases and J by 4 bases, and 13 bases separated the two germline ends. Written as DNA, the CDR3 is TGTGCCAGTAGTATAGAATTCCAGGGAGGGAATCAGCCCCAGCATTTT. Translated, it gives CASSIEFQGGNQPQHF. Looking up the rest from reference TRBV19 and TRBJ1-5 gives the full variable domain: DGGITQSPKYLFRKEGQNVTLSCEQNLNHDAMYWYRQDPGQGLRLIYYSQIVNDFQKGDIAEGYSVSREKKESFPLTVTSAQKNPTAFYLCASSIEFQGGNQPQHFGDGTRLSIL.

The rearrangement links TRBV5-5 to TRBJ2-7; TRBD1 matches 7 bases. The V segment lost 2 bases and the J segment 1 base; nucleotides outside the gene matches: 6. Germline CDR1 SGHKS, CDR2 YYEKEE (reference sequence). The length of the CDR3 is 15 residues. The CDR3 sequence is CASSFSNRGSYEQYF. In DNA form, the CDR3 reads TGTGCCAGCAGCTTCAGTAACAGGGGTTCCTACGAGCAGTACTTC. The full variable domain, completed using reference TRBV5-5 and TRBJ2-7, is DAGVTQSPTHLIKTRGQQVTLRCSPISGHKSVSWYQQVLGQGPQFIFQYYEKEERGRGNFPDRFSARQFPNYSSELNVNALLLGDSALYLCASSFSNRGSYEQYFGPGTRLTVT.

The gene calls are TRBV14 and TRBJ2-6; 7 nucleotides match TRBD1. Germline V gives CDR1 SGHDN, CDR2 FVKESK. This CDR3 is built from 16 residues. The V gene end was trimmed by 4 bases and the J gene end by 0 bases; junction bases not matched to a gene: 3. This CDR3 is CASSPTGDSGANVLTF. DNA for the CDR3: TGTGCCAGCAGCCCAACAGGGGACTCTGGGGCCAACGTCCTGACTTTC. Full variable domain (rest looked up from reference TRBV14 and TRBJ2-6): EAGVTQFPSHSVIEKGQTVTLRCDPISGHDNLYWYRRVMGKEIKFLLHFVKESKQDESGMPNNRFLAERTGGTYSTLKVQPAELEDSGVYFCASSPTGDSGANVLTFGAGSRLTVL.

The rearrangement links TRBV7-3 to TRBJ2-7; weak D call: TRBD1 (5 bases). Per the germline V gene, CDR1 is SGHTA and CDR2 is FQGTGA. The ends were cut back, 2 bases at V and 3 bases at J, with 14 bases in the middle. CDR3 length equals 15 residues. In nucleotides, the CDR3 is TGTGCCAGCAGCTTAGGGCAGGGATCCTTCTACGAGCAGTACTTC. As protein: CASSLGQGSFYEQYF.

This clone has just one count. This chain uses TRBV7-3 with TRBJ2-3; TRBD1 is a possible D gene (6 bases). This CDR3 region has 14 residues. Germline V gene data show CDR1 as SGHTA and CDR2 as FQGTGA. V lost 6 bases and J lost 4, with 14 bases in between. CDR3 in DNA: TGTGCCAGCAGTTCCCTATCAGGGGCAGATACGCAGTATTTT. Amino acids: CASSSLSGADTQYF.

Here the CDR3 reads CASSSGYYEQYF. The CDR3 DNA sequence: TGTGCCAGCAGCTCCGGGTACTACGAGCAGTACTTC. V usage is TRBV7-9 and J usage is TRBJ2-7; D is unresolved. The CDR3 is 12 amino acids. Trimming removed 4 bases from V and 3 bases from J, with 7 bases in between. Germline loops: CDR1 SEHNR, CDR2 FQNEAQ (reference sequence).

V and J are TRBV25-1 and TRBJ2-2; 10 nucleotides match TRBD2. The CDR3 runs to 17 residues. Germline CDR1 MGHDK, CDR2 SYGVNS. J lost 7 bases, V lost 8 bases, and 16 bases had no gene match. The CDR3: CASSWGSGGAFGGELFF. As DNA, the CDR3 is TGTGCCAGCTCCTGGGGGAGCGGGGGGGCGTTCGGCGGGGAGCTGTTTTTT.

The chain carries TRBV11-1 and TRBJ2-7; TRBD1 is a possible D gene (6 bases). V lost 5 bases and J lost 2, with 10 bases in between. The CDR3 is made up of 13 amino acids. Germline CDR1 is SGHAT and CDR2 is FQDESV (reference sequence). CDR3 in amino acids: CASSEGQTYEQYF. The DNA of the CDR3 is TGTGCCAGCAGCGAGGGACAAACCTACGAGCAGTACTTC.

This chain connects TRBV5-6 to TRBJ1-2, with no clear D. The V end lost 5 bases, the J end lost 2 bases, and 16 bases lay between the germline ends. Looked up from germline, CDR1 is SGHDT and CDR2 is YYEEEE. This CDR3 is 15 amino acids long. CDR3 protein: CASRGNNVGNYGYTF. In nucleotides, the CDR3 is TGTGCCAGCAGAGGAAACAATGTGGGCAACTATGGCTACACCTTC.